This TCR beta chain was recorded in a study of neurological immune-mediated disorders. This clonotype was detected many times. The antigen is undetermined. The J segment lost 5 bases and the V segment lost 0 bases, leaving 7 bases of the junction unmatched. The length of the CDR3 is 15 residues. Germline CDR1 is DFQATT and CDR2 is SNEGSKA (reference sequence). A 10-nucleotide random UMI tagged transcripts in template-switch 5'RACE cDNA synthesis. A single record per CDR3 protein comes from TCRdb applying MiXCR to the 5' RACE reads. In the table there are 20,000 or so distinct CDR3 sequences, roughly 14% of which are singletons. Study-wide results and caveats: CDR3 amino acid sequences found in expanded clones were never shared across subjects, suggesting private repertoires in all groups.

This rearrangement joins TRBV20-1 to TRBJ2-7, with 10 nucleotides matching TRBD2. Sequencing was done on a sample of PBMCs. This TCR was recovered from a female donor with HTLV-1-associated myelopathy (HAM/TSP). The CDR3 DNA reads TGCAGTGCTAGAGATCCAGTAGCGGGAGGAAACGAGCAGTACTTC. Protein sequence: CSARDPVAGGNEQYF.